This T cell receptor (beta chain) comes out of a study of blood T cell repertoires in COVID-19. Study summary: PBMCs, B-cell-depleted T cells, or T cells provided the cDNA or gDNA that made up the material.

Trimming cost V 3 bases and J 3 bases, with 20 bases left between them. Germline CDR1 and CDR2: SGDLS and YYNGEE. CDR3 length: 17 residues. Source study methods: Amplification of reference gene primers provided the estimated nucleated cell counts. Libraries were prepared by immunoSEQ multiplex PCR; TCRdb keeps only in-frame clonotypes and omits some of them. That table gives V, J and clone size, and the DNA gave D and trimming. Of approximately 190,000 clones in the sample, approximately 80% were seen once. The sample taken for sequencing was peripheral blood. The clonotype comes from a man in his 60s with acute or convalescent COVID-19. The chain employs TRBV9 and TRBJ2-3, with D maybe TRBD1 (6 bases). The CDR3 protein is CASSEWGDRQGTDTQYF. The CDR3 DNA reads TGTGCCAGCAGCGAGTGGGGAGATCGGCAGGGGACAGATACGCAGTATTTT.